This TCR beta chain came from a study of blood T cell repertoires in COVID-19 (dated by TCRdb to 2020 to 2022). Looking at the study overall: Collaborator samples came from the United States, Italy and Spain and covered acute and convalescent phases of COVID-19. Samples came from the ongoing ImmuneRACE study (first 160 participants) plus 1,254 subjects from 6 global collaborators. Deeply sampled blood TCRbeta repertoires from subjects exposed to, actively infected with, or recovered from COVID-19 were included in the dataset. The repertoires were released in a freely available public database intended as a resource for research on the immune response to SARS-CoV-2. HLA class I and class II types, where available, came from metadata supplied by the sample provider rather than from assay-based typing. The prospective study material was composed of cDNA or gDNA derived from T cells, B-cell-depleted T cells, or PBMCs. Sample metadata almost always included a de-identified subject ID, COVID-19 status, age in years and sex. Points the paper makes about the study in general: The quantity of clinical and demographic metadata differed by source and by participant and was supplied without curation.

The CDR3 runs 12 amino acids, cysteine and phenylalanine included. Only CDR3 DNA is held: 36 bases, read in frame from base 1. Looking up the germline V gene yields CDR1 MNHEY and CDR2 SVGEGT. The germline V end is reduced by 5 bases and the J end by 4 bases; junction bases left unmatched: 0. Each collaborating institution followed its own protocols to collect whole blood in K2EDTA tubes. Collaborator samples were shipped for TCRbeta analysis as frozen whole blood, isolated PBMCs, or DNA extracted from either sample type. The immunoSEQ Assay, a bias-controlled multiplex PCR, was used to amplify TCRbeta CDR3 regions from genomic DNA. The study's processing was this. The number of nucleated cells in each sample was estimated by amplification of reference gene primers within the assay. To quantify the absolute abundance of each unique TCRbeta CDR3 rearrangement, sequence reads were collapsed and filtered. For each sample, productive Simpson clonality was calculated as the square root of Simpson's diversity index over productive rearrangements. In its TCRdb copy, this immuneACCESS table keeps in-frame sequences only and misses some clones. Where compared with another copy, unresolved V genes explain less than half of these, and the others have no known cause. The V and J calls and clone size come from that table; D and trimming were worked out from the DNA. This sample is represented by 80,000 to 100,000 clones; about 85% of them were singletons. The ten largest make up less than 4.5% of the sample.

A remark on this clone: The antigen it binds to is not known. Base-call qualities are not available, and no considerably larger clone is one nucleotide away.

The sequence is built from TRBV6-2 or TRBV6-3 and TRBJ1-2; 8 nucleotides in the junction match TRBD1. The clonotype comes from a man in his 60s with acute or convalescent COVID-19. The sample comprised peripheral blood. The DNA sequence is given as TGTGCCAGCAGTGGGACAGGCTATGGCTACACCTTC. This yields the protein CASSGTGYGYTF.